This T cell receptor beta chain was retrieved from a study of blood T cell repertoires in COVID-19 (dated by TCRdb to the early 2020s). For the wider study: The collaborator samples originated in the United States, Italy and Spain and spanned the acute and convalescent phases of COVID-19. Samples came from the ongoing ImmuneRACE study (first 160 participants) plus 1,254 subjects from 6 global collaborators. The prospective study material was composed of cDNA or gDNA derived from T cells, B-cell-depleted T cells, or PBMCs. HLA class I and class II types, where available, came from metadata supplied by the sample provider rather than from assay-based typing. Subjects who had been exposed to COVID-19, were actively infected with it, or had recovered from it provided the deeply sampled blood TCRbeta repertoires that made up the dataset. The repertoires were released in a freely available public database meant as a resource for research on the immune response to SARS-CoV-2. A de-identified subject ID, COVID-19 status, age in years and sex were almost always included in the sample metadata. Results the study describes overall, beyond this receptor: How much clinical and demographic metadata was included differed by source and by participant, and the metadata was provided uncurated.

Note on this clone: The antigen it recognizes is unknown. Base-call qualities are not available, and no considerably larger clone is one nucleotide away.

TCRbeta CDR3 regions were amplified from genomic DNA using the immunoSEQ Assay, a bias-controlled multiplex PCR. In the paper's pipeline: Within the assay, amplification of reference gene primers was used to estimate how many nucleated cells each sample contained. To quantify the absolute abundance of each unique TCRbeta CDR3 rearrangement, sequence reads were collapsed and filtered. For each sample, productive Simpson clonality was calculated as the square root of Simpson's diversity index over productive rearrangements. TCRdb took this table from immuneACCESS and kept in-frame rearrangements with V and J called. Such tables lack part of the clones; where checked against another copy, unresolved V genes explain under half of the gap, and the rest is unexplained. That table furnishes V, J and clone size, whereas the DNA furnished D and trimming. This sample has tens of thousands of clones in its table, and around 90% of those were observed once. The ten largest clones represent more than 1.5% of the sample.

Whole blood was collected in K2EDTA tubes by collaborating institutions according to the institutions' own protocols. For TCRbeta analysis, collaborator samples were shipped as frozen whole blood, as isolated PBMCs, or as DNA extracted from either sample type. In the germline V gene, CDR1 corresponds to SGHTA and CDR2 to FQGNSA. The germline V end is reduced by 2 bases and the J end by 4 bases; junction bases left unmatched: 6. Including cysteine and phenylalanine, the CDR3 has 15 amino acids. Just CDR3 DNA is preserved here, 45 bases in frame from base 1. This chain joins TRBV7-2 to TRBJ1-1; TRBD1 aligns with 8 central bases. The receptor was derived from a woman aged 60-70 years with active COVID-19. Material: peripheral blood. The DNA sequence is TGTGCCAGCAGCTTACGGACAGGGAGGGCCACTGAAGCTTTCTTT. This codes for CASSLRTGRATEAFF.